This TCR beta chain is drawn from a study of blood T cell repertoires in COVID-19. Study information: T cells, B-cell-depleted T cells, or PBMCs supplied cDNA or gDNA.

To note about this clone: Other nucleotide sequences in the sample specify the same CDR3.

Sequencing used immunoSEQ multiplex PCR; TCRdb keeps in-frame clones, though not all of them. The profile covers some 220,000 clones, with approximately 90% appearing a single time and over 3% taken by the ten largest. Sequenced material: PBMCs or T cells enriched from blood (not recorded which). The source of this sequence is a woman aged 40 to 50 with acute COVID-19.

The CDR3 region is CASSPGQGGTEAFF. As DNA, the CDR3 is TGTGCCAGCTCACCGGGACAGGGCGGCACTGAAGCTTTCTTT. The rearrangement links TRBV18 to TRBJ1-1; TRBD1 matches 9 bases. Germline lookup yields CDR1 KGHSH and CDR2 LQKENI. V trimming: 3 bases; J trimming: 4 bases; junction bases outside the gene matches: 3. The CDR3 totals 14 residues. The whole variable domain, remainder taken from reference TRBV18 and TRBJ1-1, is NAGVMQNPRHLVRRRGQEARLRCSPMKGHSHVYWYRQLPEEGLKFMVYLQKENIIDESGMPKERFSAEFPKEGPSILRIQQVVRGDSAAYFCASSPGQGGTEAFFGQGTRLTVV.